This T cell receptor beta chain was documented in a study of shared clonotypes between healthy human individuals (dated by TCRdb to the early 2020s). Some background on the complete study: The cohort comprised two women and a few men aged 18 to 49 years. For each donor, CD4 naive and CD4 memory were each run on three plates, CD8 naive on two plates, and CD8 memory on one plate. Each donor's leukapheresis produced roughly between about 0.9 and 9.5 billion PBMCs. Different laboratories and diverse techniques were used to prepare libraries and sequence TCR repertoires, to increase sequencing depth and limit assay-specific biases. Blood TCR repertoires of five healthy adults were deeply sequenced to estimate repertoire size and the extent of clonotype sharing between individuals. The research as a whole found: Pairwise subsampling led to the expectation that sequencing depth would affect the degree of clonotype sharing among donors. The genetic and exposure-history diversity represented was limited by the small number of donors. Incomplete sequencing was indicated by rarefaction of sorted-subset datasets, despite the large sequencing depth. Approximately 4.8% of naive CD4, roughly 3.6% of naive CD8, about 2.1% of memory CD4, and approximately 0.39% of memory CD8 clonotypes were shared across four donors. Compared with non-shared clonotypes, the clonotypes found in all four sorted-subset donors had higher generation probabilities. Larger estimated clonotype richness was generally found for naive subsets than for memory subsets. Only blood was sampled, and tissue TCR repertoires likely differ from those in blood.

About this clone itself: The target of this receptor is not known. No clone much larger than this one lies a single base away; base qualities are absent.

Using the deep immunoSEQ assay, TCR CDR3 regions were amplified from genomic DNA by multiplex PCR. Extracted genomic DNA from each cell subset was distributed evenly across all wells of several immunoSEQ 96-well plates, and each plate was treated as a replicate. For sorted subsets, roughly 0.2 ug genomic DNA, equal to some 28,000 T cell genomes, was loaded into each replicate PCR. The purified libraries were quantified using a Qubit 3.0 fluorometer, sized with a Bioanalyzer 2100, and then quantified again using the KAPA Library Quantification kit. A separate single-read 150-cycle Illumina NextSeq 550 flow cell was used to sequence each immunoSEQ 96-well plate. The original pipeline was this. The immunoSEQ output contained only junctional sequences without quality scores, so filtering could not match that applied to full-length reads. Sequences were annotated with PyIR, a Python wrapper for IgBLAST v1.9, using IMGT germline references to assign V/J genes and CDR3. Reads with weak V/J assignments (E-value above 1e-6), missing CDR3, stop codons, out-of-frame junctions, or ambiguous translated residues were removed. V3J clonotypes were defined by identical inferred V gene, J gene, and CDR3 amino acid sequence. Percentage overlap between repertoires was computed as shared unique clonotypes divided by the size of the smaller repertoire. Three approaches were used to assess repertoire richness: RTK rarefaction, the Chao1 estimator, and Recon v2.1 estimates of unobserved clonotypes. OLGA was used to compute generation probabilities for all TCRbeta clonotypes that the gDNA method yielded from a handful of donors. Not all clones reach the TCRdb copy of this immuneACCESS table, which keeps in-frame sequences only. Checked studies attribute under half of the gap to unresolved V genes and leave the rest unexplained. The D gene and trimming were derived from the DNA, and the V and J assignments and clone size from that table. Within this sample are under 1,900,000 clones, with approximately 98.5% of them counted one time only. Under 0.45% of the sample comes from the top ten.

Healthy HIV-negative adults with no recently reported acute infections or vaccinations were included as donors. All donors were Caucasian adults living in Nashville, Tennessee, USA. CD4+ T cells were enriched by magnetic negative selection; naive cells were then positively selected on CD45RA, and the negative fraction formed the memory subset. Blood was obtained by leukapheresis, after which PBMCs were separated by Ficoll-Histopaque density gradient centrifugation and cryopreserved in liquid nitrogen vapor phase. Purity and quantity of every magnetically sorted T cell population were checked by analytical flow cytometry. Genomic DNA was isolated from each sorted fraction and quantified by UV absorbance on a Nanodrop 2000c. Counted from cysteine to phenylalanine, this CDR3 has 16 amino acids. Only the CDR3 part of the read is kept: 48 bases, read in frame from the first base. Trimmed from V: 7 bases; trimmed from J: 5 bases; junction bases lacking a gene match: 13. For CDR1 and CDR2, the germline V gene (reference sequence) lists LNHDA and SQIVND.

The rearrangement joined TRBV19 to TRBJ1-5; 8 bases in the middle match TRBD1. The sequencing sample was made of naive CD4+ T cells sorted from blood. Taken with the paper, the label for cell subset or site translates to: CD45RA+ positively selected. The receptor comes from a man in his thirties or forties in good health. CDR3 sequence: CASIRGTGAKDQPQHF. At the DNA level, the sequence is TGTGCCAGTATCCGGGGGACAGGAGCTAAAGATCAGCCCCAGCATTTT.